This record looks at one TCR beta chain sequence and its context. The sample belongs to a study of blood T cell repertoires in COVID-19. Whole-study context: COVID-19 samples, acute and convalescent, were from the United States, Italy and Spain. The analysed material was cDNA or gDNA that came from T cells, B-cell-depleted T cells, or PBMCs.

V lost 1 base and J lost 1; bases outside the gene matches: 22. The CDR3 length is 23 residues. Germline loops: CDR1 SGHTA, CDR2 FQGTGA. Original processing notes: The assay estimated nucleated cells by amplifying reference gene primers. Measured with immunoSEQ multiplex PCR; TCRdb has only the in-frame clones, and not every one. That table is the source of V, J and clone size, and D and trimming were worked out from the DNA. The data contain about 290,000 clones, around 85% of them singletons. This sequence was found in a woman aged 45-65 years with active or convalescent COVID-19. The sequenced material came from peripheral blood. The rearrangement links TRBV7-3 to TRBJ2-7, with 13 bases fitting TRBD2. The chain's CDR3 is CASSLSRADPGTSGTRGSYEQYF. The CDR3 nucleotides are TGTGCCAGCAGCTTAAGTCGGGCGGACCCCGGGACTAGCGGGACTCGAGGGTCCTACGAGCAGTACTTC.